This TCR beta chain was profiled in a study of shared T cell receptors in the human thymus (dated by TCRdb to the early 2020s). Describing the broader study: The study examined how self-reactive, shared T-cell receptor alpha chains are generated in the human thymus.

A note on this clone: No cognate antigen has been identified for it. No clone much larger than this one lies a single base away; base qualities are absent.

Library construction relied on the immunoSEQ multiplex PCR assay. As stored in TCRdb, this immuneACCESS dataset retains in-frame rearrangements with V and J assigned. A fraction of the clones does not appear; measured against another copy, unresolved V genes explain less than half of the discrepancy, and the remainder lacks a known reason. This sample has hundreds of thousands of clones in its table, and around 87% of those were observed once. Roughly 0.0087% of the sample comes from the top ten. The CDR3 runs 16 amino acids, cysteine and phenylalanine included. The sequence is cut down to CDR3 DNA, 48 bases in frame from base 1. From the germline V gene (reference sequence), CDR1 is LNHNV and CDR2 is YYDKDF. V drops 0 bases and J drops 8 bases, leaving 16 bases in between. These data also featured in a second study, about human thymus T cells. As that second paper reports: In Finland, the donors were immunologically healthy infants who were having open corrective cardiac surgery for congenital heart defects. The thymus tissue came from surgical resects taken out during corrective cardiac surgery. Usage of V and J gene segments appeared to be biased in both the thymic and the peripheral blood repertoires. The related research reported highly overlapping thymic TCR repertoires among unrelated individuals. The study described the TCR alpha and beta repertoires in about eight infant thymus samples and a handful of matching peripheral blood samples. The infant donors were 7 to 244 days old, and the cohort included over five males and two females. Thymocytes were mechanically released from the tissue and were stored as pellets of about 10-30 million cells at -70 degrees C. A QIAsymphony instrument was used to extract genomic DNA from the frozen cell pellets. The immunoSEQ multiplex PCR assay was used to amplify the TCRB and TCRAD loci from a standardized quantity of quality-controlled genomic DNA. Amplicons spanned the V(D)J region at a length sufficient to cover the CDR3 and identify V and J genes. Amplicon sequencing was performed on an Illumina platform through the commercial immunoSEQ service. Corrections for primer bias and sequencing errors followed previously described methods, while TCRAD and TCRB definitions were based on the IMGT database. The repertoires were analysed using immunoSEQ Analyzer 3.0 and VDJTools for basic statistics, V/J segment usage, diversity estimates, rarefaction and pairwise overlap. Diversity was estimated with Chao1, ChaoE, Efron-Thisted, Shannon and inverse Simpson indices, and also on datasets down-sampled to the smallest sample. For repertoire overlap, CDR3 nucleotide sequence, V gene and J gene had to match strictly, and clustering was done by Jaccard-based multidimensional scaling. On average, thymus samples yielded 810,000 or so unique TCRB clonotypes, whereas blood samples yielded 65,000 to 100,000.

The source is a boy in the first two years of life with a congenital heart defect. Donor details come from another sample of the same person, matched by shared clones. Sequencing was done on a sample of thymocytes. The sequence joins TRBV15 to TRBJ1-4; TRBD1 is a possible D gene, resting on 6 matching bases. The CDR3 corresponds to CATSRDWNRVLEKLFF. In nucleotide form, the sequence is TGTGCCACCAGCAGAGATTGGAACAGGGTCTTGGAAAAACTGTTTTTT.